This T cell receptor (beta chain) was retrieved from a study of cytotoxic CD8 clonotypes in ibrutinib-treated CLL. In the study overall: Samples yielded averages of 255,043 productive templates and over 90,000 productive rearrangements.

With sequencing, the targeted depth ranged from 1 in 200,000 to 1 in 1 million T cells. Assay: immunoSEQ multiplex PCR; the TCRdb copy retains only in-frame clones and omits some. The repertoire holds approximately 280,000 clones, with 70% to 80% as singletons. Study outcomes and limitations: The study found clonality rose at ibrutinib response, then fell toward baseline at progression. Under therapy, public clonotypes either contracted or stayed stable, and they were uncommon.

A word on this clone: The target antigen is unknown.

The V gene lost 5 bases and the J gene lost 5 bases, with 6 bases spanning the gap. Germline V gene sequence: CDR1 SGHDN, CDR2 FVKESK. The CDR3 is 11 amino acids. The sequence was collected from a human donor with chronic lymphocytic leukemia. Sequencing was performed on PBMCs, taken at disease progression, from a patient treated with ibrutinib. The J gene is TRBJ1-1, the V gene TRBV14; no clear D. This CDR3 is CASSSLTEAFF. The CDR3 DNA reads TGTGCCAGCAGCTCACTGACTGAAGCTTTCTTT.